Given below is one TCR beta chain in context. These data come from a study of CD8 T cells in Susac syndrome. Germline CDR1 is MNHEY and CDR2 is SVGEGT. J gave up 7 bases and V 0 bases, and 9 bases lay outside the gene matches. CDR3 length: 17 amino acids. RNA was extracted with the RNeasy kit, and a quantity of about 0.5 to 1 ug was reverse transcribed using random hexamers. TCR beta CDR3 was amplified by immunoSEQ multiplex PCR. This amplification extended across 54 Vbeta and 13 Jbeta segments. Each CDR3 protein is one row after TCRdb ran MiXCR on the immunoSEQ multiplex PCR reads. The sample has approximately 100,000 distinct CDR3 sequences; around 94% are singletons. As judged by recently defined diagnostic criteria, patients with Susac syndrome had definite or probable disease.

The material sequenced was CD8+ T cells from PBMCs. The gene calls are TRBV6-2 or TRBV6-3 and TRBJ1-6; TRBD1 agrees at 7 bases. This clonotype was sampled from a human donor with Susac syndrome. The CDR3 nucleotides are TGTGCCAGCAGTTACTCGAAACCCGGGACAGCCAATTCACCCCTCCACTTT. This codes for CASSYSKPGTANSPLHF.